The rows below give T cell receptor beta chains drawn from one sample of a study of T-cell reconstitution after alpha-beta-depleted transplantation in children. TCRdb reprocessed the PCR reads with MiXCR, giving one entry per CDR3 protein. The table lists roughly 240,000 distinct CDR3 sequences, approximately 8% of them singletons. The input for sequencing was PBMCs, mostly from graft donor cells, taken 180 days after TCRalphabeta/CD19-depleted stem cell transplant. These receptors all come from a male patient between 5 and 17 years old who had a stem cell transplant for acute lymphoblastic leukemia, so the T cells may come from the graft donor. Each CDR3 is given with its conserved first and last residue. The order of the fields is clone size, V gene, D gene, J gene, CDR3 protein, CDR3 DNA. D genes are given only for firm matches. For some rows the clone size is stated as once, few or many, or as a class when expanded; others skip it.

size: .
V: TRBV6-5
D: .
J: TRBJ1-1
CDR3: CASSYGTVNAEAFF
DNA: TGTGCCAGCAGTTACGGGACGGTGAACGCTGAAGCTTTCTTT

size: few
V: TRBV18
D: .
J: TRBJ1-6
CDR3: CASSPRAGAQISPLHF
DNA: TGTGCCAGCTCACCACGGGCAGGGGCGCAGATTTCACCCCTCCACTTT

size: few
V: TRBV20-1
D: TRBD1
J: TRBJ1-2
CDR3: CSSPTRTGAGYTF
DNA: TGCAGTTCCCCAACCCGGACAGGGGCCGGCTACACCTTC

size: many
V: TRBV10-3
D: .
J: TRBJ1-3
CDR3: CAISPPPFSGNTIYF
DNA: TGTGCCATCAGTCCCCCCCCATTCTCTGGAAACACCATATATTTT

size: many
V: TRBV10-3
D: TRBD1
J: TRBJ1-4
CDR3: CATRQGLNSNEKLFF
DNA: TGTGCCACCAGACAGGGCCTTAATTCTAATGAAAAACTGTTTTTT

size: many
V: TRBV12-3/TRBV12-4
D: .
J: TRBJ2-2
CDR3: CASRPPGHANTGELFF
DNA: TGTGCCAGCAGGCCCCCGGGACATGCGAACACCGGGGAGCTGTTTTTT

size: many
V: TRBV12-3/TRBV12-4
D: .
J: TRBJ2-2
CDR3: CASSIRGTGELFF
DNA: TGTGCCAGCAGTATCCGGGGGACCGGGGAGCTGTTTTTT

size: many
V: TRBV28
D: TRBD2
J: TRBJ2-2
CDR3: CASSGGLAGTGELFF
DNA: TGTGCCAGCAGTGGCGGGCTAGCGGGAACCGGGGAGCTGTTTTTT

size: many
V: TRBV28
D: TRBD2
J: TRBJ2-7
CDR3: CASSGLAGPYEQYF
DNA: TGTGCCAGCAGTGGACTAGCGGGCCCCTACGAGCAGTACTTC

size: many
V: TRBV6-2/TRBV6-3
D: .
J: TRBJ1-1
CDR3: CASSYLGGNTEAFF
DNA: TGTGCCAGCAGTTACTTGGGCGGGAACACTGAAGCTTTCTTT

size: few
V: TRBV23-1
D: .
J: TRBJ1-2
CDR3: CASSQSCRGLNYGYTF
DNA: TGCGCCAGCAGTCAATCATGCAGGGGCCTAAACTATGGCTACACCTTC

size: many
V: TRBV7-4
D: .
J: TRBJ1-6
CDR3: CASSLASWANSPLHF
DNA: TGTGCCAGCAGCTTAGCGTCGTGGGCAAATTCACCCCTCCACTTT

size: many
V: TRBV5-1
D: TRBD2
J: TRBJ2-1
CDR3: CASSLAAGGRYNEQFF
DNA: TGCGCCAGCAGCTTGGCCGCGGGAGGGCGTTACAATGAGCAGTTCTTC

size: many
V: TRBV27
D: .
J: TRBJ1-2
CDR3: CAVRGAHYGYTF
DNA: TGTGCCGTCCGGGGGGCACACTATGGCTACACCTTC

size: many
V: TRBV20-1
D: .
J: TRBJ1-2
CDR3: CSARAVETTSSYYGYTF
DNA: TGCAGTGCTAGAGCGGTAGAGACAACTTCCTCATACTATGGCTACACCTTC

size: few
V: TRBV12-3/TRBV12-4
D: .
J: TRBJ2-7
CDR3: CASKPGTLINEQYF
DNA: TGTGCCAGCAAACCCGGGACCCTGATCAACGAGCAGTACTTC

size: many
V: TRBV20-1
D: .
J: TRBJ2-2
CDR3: CSARGSTGELFF
DNA: TGCAGTGCTCGAGGGAGCACGGGGGAGCTGTTTTTT

size: .
V: TRBV15
D: .
J: TRBJ1-2
CDR3: CATSRDRKVAYGYTF
DNA: TGTGCCACCAGCAGAGATAGGAAGGTTGCCTATGGCTACACCTTC

size: many
V: TRBV20-1
D: TRBD2
J: TRBJ2-2
CDR3: CSAREEAGGRTGELFF
DNA: TGCAGTGCTAGAGAGGAAGCGGGGGGGCGTACCGGGGAGCTGTTTTTT

size: many
V: TRBV5-1
D: TRBD2
J: TRBJ2-5
CDR3: CASTSGRAGETQYF
DNA: TGCGCCAGCACTAGCGGGAGGGCCGGGGAGACCCAGTACTTC

size: few
V: TRBV24-1
D: .
J: TRBJ1-5
CDR3: CATSDSNQPQHF
DNA: TGTGCCACCAGTGATAGCAATCAGCCCCAGCATTTT

size: many
V: TRBV24-1
D: .
J: TRBJ2-3
CDR3: CATSDTRQKSDTQYF
DNA: TGTGCCACCAGTGACACCAGACAGAAATCAGATACGCAGTATTTT

size: .
V: TRBV23-1
D: TRBD2
J: TRBJ2-5
CDR3: CASGTSGEGQETQYF
DNA: TGCGCCAGCGGAACTAGCGGGGAAGGCCAAGAGACCCAGTACTTC

size: many
V: TRBV19
D: .
J: TRBJ1-5
CDR3: CASSMFDQPQHF
DNA: TGTGCCAGTAGTATGTTCGATCAGCCCCAGCATTTT

size: many
V: TRBV5-1
D: TRBD1
J: TRBJ1-2
CDR3: CASSSDRDDGYTF
DNA: TGCGCCAGCAGCTCGGACAGGGATGATGGCTACACCTTC

size: many
V: TRBV20-1
D: .
J: TRBJ1-6
CDR3: CSARVRDRRTNSPLHF
DNA: TGCAGTGCTAGAGTACGGGATCGACGGACAAATTCACCCCTCCACTTT

size: many
V: TRBV29-1
D: .
J: TRBJ1-2
CDR3: CSVVNGYGYTF
DNA: TGCAGCGTTGTGAACGGCTATGGCTACACCTTC

size: .
V: TRBV20-1
D: TRBD2
J: TRBJ2-7
CDR3: CSARSTAGRSYEQYF
DNA: TGCAGTGCTAGAAGCACAGCGGGAAGGTCCTACGAGCAGTACTTC

size: many
V: TRBV7-8
D: TRBD1
J: TRBJ2-7
CDR3: CASSHSRTGYEQYF
DNA: TGTGCCAGCAGCCACTCGAGGACAGGCTACGAGCAGTACTTC

size: many
V: TRBV12-3/TRBV12-4
D: .
J: TRBJ2-2
CDR3: CASTFHSEDGELFF
DNA: TGTGCCAGCACCTTTCACAGCGAGGACGGGGAGCTGTTTTTT

size: .
V: TRBV20-1
D: TRBD2
J: TRBJ2-1
CDR3: CSARDGSGGAWVEQFF
DNA: TGCAGTGCTAGAGATGGGAGCGGGGGGGCTTGGGTTGAGCAGTTCTTC

size: many
V: TRBV20-1
D: .
J: TRBJ1-5
CDR3: CSATDWQGGQPQHF
DNA: TGCAGTGCAACCGACTGGCAGGGCGGTCAGCCCCAGCATTTT

size: many
V: TRBV20-1
D: TRBD2
J: TRBJ2-7
CDR3: CSARGLAGHEQYF
DNA: TGCAGTGCTAGGGGACTAGCGGGACACGAGCAGTACTTC

size: many
V: TRBV9
D: TRBD1
J: TRBJ2-7
CDR3: CASSVGTEHYEQYF
DNA: TGTGCCAGCAGCGTCGGGACAGAGCACTACGAGCAGTACTTC

size: many
V: TRBV6-1
D: .
J: TRBJ2-3
CDR3: CASRVGHDTQYF
DNA: TGTGCCAGCAGGGTAGGGCACGATACGCAGTATTTT

size: few
V: TRBV11-1
D: .
J: TRBJ2-7
CDR3: CASSFHPYQGRKDEQYF
DNA: TGTGCCAGCAGCTTCCACCCTTATCAGGGAAGGAAAGACGAGCAGTACTTC

size: many
V: TRBV20-1
D: .
J: TRBJ2-7
CDR3: CSATLRTYEQYF
DNA: TGCAGTGCTACTTTAAGAACCTACGAGCAGTACTTC

size: many
V: TRBV10-3
D: TRBD2
J: TRBJ2-1
CDR3: CAISATTSGRATLEQFF
DNA: TGTGCCATCAGTGCCACGACTAGCGGGAGGGCTACGCTTGAGCAGTTCTTC

size: many
V: TRBV12-3/TRBV12-4
D: .
J: TRBJ1-5
CDR3: CASSFRDSNQPQHF
DNA: TGTGCCAGCAGTTTCCGGGACAGCAATCAGCCCCAGCATTTT

size: many
V: TRBV24-1
D: .
J: TRBJ2-1
CDR3: CATSDFLLDNEQFF
DNA: TGTGCCACCAGTGATTTCCTTCTAGACAATGAGCAGTTCTTC

size: many
V: TRBV5-1
D: TRBD2
J: TRBJ2-5
CDR3: CASSLTPGLAGTPVRTQYF
DNA: TGCGCCAGCAGCTTGACCCCGGGACTAGCGGGAACCCCCGTAAGGACCCAGTACTTC

size: many
V: TRBV6-4
D: TRBD2
J: TRBJ2-1
CDR3: CASSGTSGTFYNEQFF
DNA: TGTGCCAGCAGTGGGACTAGCGGGACCTTTTACAATGAGCAGTTCTTC